The sequence of this T cell receptor beta chain was determined in a study of T cell repertoires in cytomegalovirus infection. Trimming took 11 bases from V and 1 from J, leaving 17 bases between them. Germline V gives CDR1 MNHNS, CDR2 SASEGT. The CDR3 is 14 amino acids. TCRdb ran MiXCR on the reads and lists one entry per CDR3 protein. Of approximately 700,000 distinct CDR3 sequences listed, approximately 34% are singletons. Sequenced input: PBMCs. This chain links TRBV6-1 with TRBJ1-1; D unclear. The source is a human donor in good health (CMV status not recorded). Some clones in this sample may be carry-over from other donors' samples. The CDR3 region is CAALRSVGNTEAFF. The DNA of the CDR3 is TGTGCCGCCCTAAGGTCCGTAGGGAACACTGAAGCTTTCTTT.